This T cell receptor beta chain was identified in a study of regulatory T cells in long-lasting Graves disease. Findings and limits, study-wide: The study found lower TCR diversity in persistent Graves' patients than in newly diagnosed ones.

The sample holds many counts of this clonotype. Its antigen is unidentified. In building TCR beta libraries, iRepertoire HTBI primers were used together with Arm-PCR of CDR3 regions. From the multiplex PCR reads, TCRdb called clonotypes with MiXCR, one entry per CDR3 protein. This table has around 460,000 distinct CDR3 sequences, roughly 23% appearing once. J gave up 5 bases and V 3 bases, and 9 bases lay outside the gene matches. CDR3 length: 15 residues. Per the germline V gene, CDR1 is SNHLY and CDR2 is FYNNEI. Regarding time point: persistent/refractory GD, antithyroid drugs over 5 years with positive TRAb. The authors made the TCR library using RNA they extracted from PBMCs.

Sequences were derived from peripheral blood mononuclear cells (PBMCs), sampled when the disease was refractory, from a patient treated with antithyroid drugs. This TCR was recovered from a female donor with Graves disease. V usage is TRBV2 and J usage is TRBJ2-7, with 8 bases matching TRBD2. The CDR3 sequence: CASSDELAVLNEQYF. For the CDR3, the DNA is TGTGCCAGCAGTGACGAACTAGCGGTGCTGAACGAGCAGTACTTC. Full variable domain (remainder filled in from reference TRBV2 and TRBJ2-7): EPEVTQTPSHQVTQMGQEVILRCVPISNHLYFYWYRQILGQKVEFLVSFYNNEISEKSEIFDDQFSVERPDGSNFTLKIRSTKLEDSAMYFCASSDELAVLNEQYFGPGTRLTVT.